This is a list of T cell receptor beta chains from one sample in a study of blood T cell repertoires in COVID-19. Generated by immunoSEQ multiplex PCR, the TCRdb table keeps only in-frame clones and is missing some. Altogether more than 200,000 clones are present, around 81% being singletons, with the ten largest covering about 7%. The sequenced material came from PBMCs or T cells enriched from blood (not recorded which). The receptors were gathered from a woman aged 40 to 55 with acute COVID-19. CDR3s include the opening cysteine and the closing phenylalanine or tryptophan. The D gene is left open where the match is weak. Clone size, where shown, is once, few, many, or a class for clones that have expanded.

V gene	clone size	J gene	D gene	CDR3 DNA	CDR3 protein
TRBV3-1/TRBV3-2	-	TRBJ2-6	-	TGTGCCAGCGCGGGCAGCTTCTCTGGGGCCAACGTCCTGACTTTC	CASAGSFSGANVLTF
TRBV4-1	once	TRBJ1-2	-	TGCGCCAGCAGCCAAGGAGTTGTTTATGGCTACACCTTC	CASSQGVVYGYTF
TRBV6-5	-	TRBJ1-1	-	TGTGCCAGCAGTTACTCCAGGCCGAGTCAAGCTTTCTTT	CASSYSRPSQAFF
TRBV24-1	-	TRBJ1-5	-	TGTGCCACGAGCGGGGGGCGAGACAATCAGCCCCAGCATTTT	CATSGGRDNQPQHF
TRBV30	-	TRBJ1-2	TRBD1	TGTGCCTGGGTAGGGACAGGCTATGGCTACACCTTC	CAWVGTGYGYTF
TRBV19	-	TRBJ2-1	-	TGTGCCAGTAGTATACTGAGGTCTGAGCAGTTCTTC	CASSILRSEQFF
TRBV6-2/TRBV6-3	-	TRBJ2-7	TRBD1	TGTGCCAGCAGCCGGGACAGGGATTTTGAGCAGTACTTC	CASSRDRDFEQYF
TRBV5-1	-	TRBJ2-2	-	TGCGCCAGCAGCTTAACAGGGACGCTAAGCGGGGAGCTGTTTTTT	CASSLTGTLSGELFF
TRBV28	-	TRBJ1-4	TRBD1	TGTGCCAGCAGTTTCCGGACAGGGTGGGGTGAAAAACTGTTTTTT	CASSFRTGWGEKLFF
TRBV5-1	-	TRBJ2-7	TRBD1	TGCGCCAGCAGCTTGGAGGAGACAGGGGGCCGGGACGAGCAGTACTTC	CASSLEETGGRDEQYF
TRBV6-5	-	TRBJ1-2	-	TGTGCCGCTAGTCGGGTTAACTATGGCTACACCTTC	CAASRVNYGYTF
TRBV6-5	few	TRBJ1-6	-	TGTGCCACCCGGGAGTCATCCTATAATTCACCCCTCCACTTT	CATRESSYNSPLHF
TRBV7-2	-	TRBJ2-7	-	TGTGCCAGCAGCTTAGACGGGGTGCTCGACGAGCAGTACTTC	CASSLDGVLDEQYF
TRBV20-1	few	TRBJ1-1	-	TGCAGTGCAAACAGGGACACTGAAGCTTTCTTT	CSANRDTEAFF
TRBV7-5	-	TRBJ1-2	-	TGTGCCAGAAGCTTATGGGGTCGGGACAGGGGCGGCTATGGCTACACCTTC	CARSLWGRDRGGYGYTF
TRBV7-9	-	TRBJ1-1	-	TGTGCCAGCAGCCACGGGAGAAACACTGAAGCTTTCTTT	CASSHGRNTEAFF
TRBV5-5	-	TRBJ2-7	TRBD2	TGTGCCAGCAGCCGGCCGGGAGGGCGTACCTACGAGCAGTACTTC	CASSRPGGRTYEQYF
TRBV7-9	-	TRBJ1-2	-	TGTGCCAGCAGCCCGGGGGGCAGTAACTATGGCTACACCTTC	CASSPGGSNYGYTF
TRBV7-8	-	TRBJ1-1	-	TGTGCCAGCATTCCTTGGGGGGGTCAACGGATGAACACTGAAGCTTTCTTT	CASIPWGGQRMNTEAFF
TRBV9	-	TRBJ1-1	-	TGTGCCAGCAGCGTGGTGAGGGGGGGCACTGAAGCTTTCTTT	CASSVVRGGTEAFF
TRBV10-3	few	TRBJ2-4	-	TGTGCCATCAGTGGGGGCGTTCTCGGTCACGCCAAAAACATTCAGTACTTC	CAISGGVLGHAKNIQYF
TRBV3-1/TRBV3-2	few	TRBJ1-4	TRBD1	TGTGCCAGCAGCCAAGCGACGGGACAGAGAGCAAAACTGTTTTTT	CASSQATGQRAKLFF